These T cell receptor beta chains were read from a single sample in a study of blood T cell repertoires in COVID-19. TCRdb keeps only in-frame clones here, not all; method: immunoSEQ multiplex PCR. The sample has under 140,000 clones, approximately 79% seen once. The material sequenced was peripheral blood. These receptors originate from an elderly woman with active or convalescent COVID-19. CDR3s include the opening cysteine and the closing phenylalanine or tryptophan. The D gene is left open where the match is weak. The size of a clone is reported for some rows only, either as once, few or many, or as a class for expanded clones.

CASSQGLAGSTDTQYF,TGTGCCAGCAGCCAAGGACTAGCGGGCAGCACAGATACGCAGTATTTT,TRBJ2-3,.,TRBD2,TRBV9
CAWSDRQGLSGYTF,TGTGCCTGGAGTGACAGACAGGGGTTGAGCGGCTACACCTTC,TRBJ1-2,once,TRBD1,TRBV30
CASGSGWHQPQHF,TGTGCCAGCGGATCAGGGTGGCATCAGCCCCAGCATTTT,TRBJ1-5,.,.,TRBV27
CASGIRGLVVDSPLHF,TGCGCCAGCGGAATCAGGGGTCTAGTTGTGGATTCACCCCTCCACTTT,TRBJ1-6,.,.,TRBV10-2
CASSLRSGSGTEAFF,TGCGCCAGCAGCTTACGTTCAGGGTCGGGCACTGAAGCTTTCTTT,TRBJ1-1,.,.,TRBV5-1
CASTLGQFTDTQYF,TGTGCCAGCACCTTGGGACAGTTCACAGATACGCAGTATTTT,TRBJ2-3,.,TRBD1,TRBV5-6
CSVVPGTDTEAFF,TGCAGCGTTGTTCCAGGAACGGACACTGAAGCTTTCTTT,TRBJ1-1,.,.,TRBV29-1
CASSLVTGGWETQYF,TGCGCCAGCAGCTTGGTTACAGGGGGCTGGGAGACCCAGTACTTC,TRBJ2-5,few,TRBD1,TRBV5-1
CASSDTTTQYF,TGTGCCAGCAGTGATACCACTACTCAGTACTTC,TRBJ2-5,.,.,TRBV2
CASSSYRSGATYEQYF,TGTGCCAGCAGTTCCTACAGGTCAGGGGCTACCTACGAGCAGTACTTC,TRBJ2-7,.,.,TRBV28
CAWSGQGGYGYTF,TGTGCCTGGAGCGGACAGGGGGGTTATGGCTACACCTTC,TRBJ1-2,.,TRBD1,TRBV30
CASSRDRGLPQHF,TGTGCCAGCAGTCGGGACAGGGGTCTGCCCCAGCATTTT,TRBJ1-5,.,TRBD1,TRBV27
CASSQEVPSGTQGLVYEQYF,TGTGCCAGCAGCCAAGAGGTCCCCTCCGGGACACAGGGACTAGTCTACGAGCAGTACTTC,TRBJ2-7,few,TRBD2,TRBV3-1/TRBV3-2
CASSQGVGRRGHNEQFF,TGCGCCAGCAGCCAAGGGGTCGGACGAAGGGGTCACAATGAGCAGTTCTTC,TRBJ2-1,.,.,TRBV4-1